This TCR beta chain is drawn from a study of human T cells and chemical hapten exposure (TCRdb year 2021). About the investigation overall: For sensitization, 2% DPC in acetone was applied to a roughly 2 cm by roughly 2 cm area of upper inner arm skin. Patch tests used Finn chambers with 0.01% DPC on the upper back, scored after 6 days by International Contact Dermatitis Research Group standards. Roughly 30 alopecia patients provided blood for TCR sequencing at one to four time points (pre-sensitization, 2, 6 and 24 weeks). The patient cohort, mostly female, included alopecia areata with under or over 50% scalp involvement, alopecia totalis and alopecia universalis. Libraries were combined into a pool for sequencing, and differences in TCR yield between samples came mainly from small differences in library volumes within the pool. Blood was sampled from patients pre-sensitization (week 0) and at 2, 6 and about 24 weeks after DPC sensitization. Patients additionally received weekly therapeutic DPC doses to the scalp throughout the approximately 24-week study period. Peripheral blood TCR repertoire changes were tracked in vivo in alopecia patients during primary and secondary sensitization to the hapten diphenylcyclopropenone (DPC). The paper as a whole reports these results and caveats: Compared with pre-sensitization or healthy control sets, expanded TCRs formed significantly more large CDR3 similarity clusters, which is consistent with antigen-driven responses. The number of TCRs above 1 in 1000 frequency did not change with DPC sensitization; there was no evidence of global repertoire structure alterations. Patch test score was positively correlated with the number of PT1 expanded TCRs, with significance at thresholds 8, 16 and 32 but not at 4. Because every patient had alopecia, a presumed autoimmune disease, the patients' immune response might differ from that of healthy individuals. Repeated subsampling changed both the strength of the expansion versus patch-test correlation and the threshold at which that correlation became significant.

After removal of 11 bases from V and 0 bases from J, the junction retains 3 bases not matched to a gene. Reading from cysteine to phenylalanine, the CDR3 counts 15 amino acids. Here the CDR3 DNA is all that survives: 45 bases in frame from base 1. CDR1 and CDR2, looked up from the germline V gene, are ENHRY and SYGVKD. To prepare the library, RACE was applied. This sample was sequenced with a NextSeq 500. During library preparation, unique molecular identifiers were attached to individual cDNA molecules so that TCRs could be counted quantitatively and reproducibly. For every blood RNA sample, sequencing covered both the TCR alpha and TCR beta chains. Per the original workflow: A median of approximately 96,000 TCRs per sample was observed, with a range of about 20,000 to 700,000. V, J and CDR3 annotation of the TCR reads was performed with the Decombinator software suite. To make PS versus PT1 abundance plots, every sample was subsampled to the same number of TCRs (28,000). Expanded TCRs were defined as absent before sensitization and observed at least eight times at the 2-week time point. The public reads were run again by TCRdb, first through fastp at Q25 and then through MiXCR, and only productive beta chains were kept. Merged by CDR3 protein, the rows form single entries marked with the most common genes and DNA. The V and J calls were determined by TCRdb, not by the authors. The sample includes roughly 200,000 distinct CDR3 sequences, with roughly a quarter observed a single time. 2.5% of the sample comes from the top ten.

The sample's time point label, decoded: patch test 3, about 24 weeks after DPC sensitization. This specimen's treatment or condition label, interpreted: therapeutic diphenylcyclopropenone sensitization with weekly scalp DPC. At every patch-test visit, the blood draw took place before the patch test was put on. Patients were considered eligible if aged 18 to 70, diagnosed with alopecia and deemed suitable for DPC therapy, and patients were excluded if pregnant. Unfractionated whole blood was collected in Tempus Blood RNA tubes, and total RNA was extracted from that blood. In its sample, this clonotype was seen a few times. Which antigen it targets is not known. Base qualities are not provided; no much larger clone lies one nucleotide away.

The origin of this receptor is a woman aged 40 to 50 with alopecia areata. Some clones in this sample may be carry-over from other donors' samples. The sequences come from whole blood, collected in connection with sensitization to the hapten diphenylcyclopropenone (DPC). The V and J genes are TRBV10-3 and TRBJ2-6, with 11 middle bases fitting TRBD1. The DNA is as follows: TGTGCCGGGGGACAGGGGGACTCTGGGGCCAACGTCCTGACTTTC. Translated, it reads CAGGQGDSGANVLTF.